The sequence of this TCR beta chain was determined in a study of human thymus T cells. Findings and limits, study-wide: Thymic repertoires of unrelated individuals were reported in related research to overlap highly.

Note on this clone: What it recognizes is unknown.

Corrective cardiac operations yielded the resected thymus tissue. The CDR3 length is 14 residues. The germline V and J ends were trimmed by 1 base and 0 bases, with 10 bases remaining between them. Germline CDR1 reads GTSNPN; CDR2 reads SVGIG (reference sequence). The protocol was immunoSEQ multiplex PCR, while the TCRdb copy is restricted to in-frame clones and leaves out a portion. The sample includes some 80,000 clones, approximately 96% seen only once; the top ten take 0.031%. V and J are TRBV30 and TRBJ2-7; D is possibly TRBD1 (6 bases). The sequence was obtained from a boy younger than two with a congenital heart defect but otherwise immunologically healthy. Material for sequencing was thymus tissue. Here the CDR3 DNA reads TGTGCCTGGAGTGATCAAGGGGGCTCCTACGAGCAGTACTTC. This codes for CAWSDQGGSYEQYF.